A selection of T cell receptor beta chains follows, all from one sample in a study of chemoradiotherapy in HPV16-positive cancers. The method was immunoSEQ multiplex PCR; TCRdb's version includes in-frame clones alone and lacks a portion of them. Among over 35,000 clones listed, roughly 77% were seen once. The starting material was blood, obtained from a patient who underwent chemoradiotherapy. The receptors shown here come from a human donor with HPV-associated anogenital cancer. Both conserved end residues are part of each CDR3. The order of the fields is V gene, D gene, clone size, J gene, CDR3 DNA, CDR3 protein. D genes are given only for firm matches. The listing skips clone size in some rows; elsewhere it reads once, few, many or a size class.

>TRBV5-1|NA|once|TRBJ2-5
TGCGCCAGCAGCCCGGGTTGGACCCAGTACTTC
CASSPGWTQYF
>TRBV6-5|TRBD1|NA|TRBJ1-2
TGTGCCAGCAGTTACTCGTCCCCGGGACAGGGTCTTGGCTACACCTTC
CASSYSSPGQGLGYTF
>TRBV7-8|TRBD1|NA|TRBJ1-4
TGTGCCAGCGGGCTATGGGCAGGGGGTGAAGAAAAACTGTTTTTT
CASGLWAGGEEKLFF
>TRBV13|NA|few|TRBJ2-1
TGTGCCAGCAGCCTGGGTATTGGTTTTGAGCAGTTCTTC
CASSLGIGFEQFF
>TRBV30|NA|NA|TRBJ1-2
TGTGCCTGGAGTAAGGGAAGCTATGGCTACACCTTC
CAWSKGSYGYTF
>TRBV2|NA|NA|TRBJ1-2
TGTGCCAGCACTAATCAGGGGCAAGTCTACACCTTC
CASTNQGQVYTF
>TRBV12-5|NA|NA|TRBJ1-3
TGTGCTAGTTCCTCCGGGGTCTCTGGAAACACCATATATTTT
CASSSGVSGNTIYF
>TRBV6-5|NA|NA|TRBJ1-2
TGTGCCAGCAGTGGTCCCCAAGCGAGCTACACCTTC
CASSGPQASYTF
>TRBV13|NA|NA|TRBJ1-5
TGTGCCAGCAGCTTAGGGTTTGGGGGAAACAATCAGCCCCAGCATTTT
CASSLGFGGNNQPQHF
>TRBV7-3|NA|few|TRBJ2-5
TGTGCCAGCAGCTTTGACGGTGGATCTACGGGGACCCAGTACTTC
CASSFDGGSTGTQYF
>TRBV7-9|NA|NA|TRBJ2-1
TGTGCCAGCAGCACCATAAGCTCCTACAATGAGCAGTTCTTC
CASSTISSYNEQFF
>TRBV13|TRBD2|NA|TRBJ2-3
TGTGCCAGCAGCTTAGTTCCGGGGGGGGATACGCAGTATTTT
CASSLVPGGDTQYF
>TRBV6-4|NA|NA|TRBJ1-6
TGTGCCAGCAGTGAGCGGTTCCCCGATGGATCCCTCCACTTT
CASSERFPDGSLHF
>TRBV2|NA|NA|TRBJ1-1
TGTGCCAGCAGTTTCAGGGACACTGAAGCTTTCTTT
CASSFRDTEAFF
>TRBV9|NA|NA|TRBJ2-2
TGTGCCAGCAGCGTAGCGGGCACCGGGGAGCTGTTTTTT
CASSVAGTGELFF
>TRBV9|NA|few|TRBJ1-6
TGTGCCAGCTCGCGGGGGGAAAATTCACCCCTCCACTTT
CASSRGENSPLHF
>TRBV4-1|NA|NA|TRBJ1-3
TGCGCCAGCAGCCTAAGAAAGGACACTCTCGCCCCTGGAAACACCATATATTTT
CASSLRKDTLAPGNTIYF
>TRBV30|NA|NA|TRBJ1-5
TGTGCCTGGAGTGTACAGTGGAGTCAGTATAGCAATCAGCCCCAGCATTTT
CAWSVQWSQYSNQPQHF
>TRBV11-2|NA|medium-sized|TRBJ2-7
TGTGCCAGCAGCTTAATGGCCAGGGACTACGAGCAGTACTTC
CASSLMARDYEQYF
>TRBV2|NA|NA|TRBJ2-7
TGTGCCAGCAGTATGGACGGGTACGAGCAGTACTTC
CASSMDGYEQYF
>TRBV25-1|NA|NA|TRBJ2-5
TGTGCCAGCAGTGGGTCCGACGGGGAGACCCAGTACTTC
CASSGSDGETQYF
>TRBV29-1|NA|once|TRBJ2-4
TGCAGCGTTCGGGAGCCGCTGGCCAAAAACATTCAGTACTTC
CSVREPLAKNIQYF
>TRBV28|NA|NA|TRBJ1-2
TGTGCCAGCAGTTTGGGAGGTTTATACTATGGCTACACCTTC
CASSLGGLYYGYTF
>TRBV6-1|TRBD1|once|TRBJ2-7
TGTGCCAGCAGTGAACAGGGGGTACTCGAGCAGTACTTC
CASSEQGVLEQYF
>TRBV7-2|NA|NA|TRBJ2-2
TGTGCCAGCAGCCAAAAACGAACCGGGGAGCTGTTTTTT
CASSQKRTGELFF
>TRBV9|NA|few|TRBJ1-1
TGTGCCAGCAGCGGCCTACCAGGGGTAGCGACTGAAGCTTTCTTT
CASSGLPGVATEAFF
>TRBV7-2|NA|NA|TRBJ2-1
TGTGCCAGCAGCTCCTCGTTGGGGACGGCCAATGAGCAGTTCTTC
CASSSSLGTANEQFF
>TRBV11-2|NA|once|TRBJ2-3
TGTGCCAGCAGCTTAGGAGTAGGACAGACAGATACGCAGTATTTT
CASSLGVGQTDTQYF
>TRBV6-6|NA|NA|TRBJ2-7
TGTGCCAGCAGTTCCGCAGGGGGGAGACTCGAGCAGTACTTC
CASSSAGGRLEQYF
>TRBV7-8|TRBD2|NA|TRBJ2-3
TGTGCCAGCAGCTCCTACAGACTAGCGGGGGGGAGCACAGATACGCAGTATTTT
CASSSYRLAGGSTDTQYF
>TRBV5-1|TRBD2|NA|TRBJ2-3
TGCGCCAGCAGCTTGGGTGCGGGGGAGAGAGATACGCAGTATTTT
CASSLGAGERDTQYF
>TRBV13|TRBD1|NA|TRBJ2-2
TGTGCCAGCAGCCTTCGGACAGGGCGCACCGGGGAGCTGTTTTTT
CASSLRTGRTGELFF